The clone carrying this T cell receptor (beta chain) has ten or more counts. V was clipped by 4 bases and J by 6 bases, with 13 bases between them. This CDR3 region has 14 residues. The germline V gene encodes CDR1 SGHKS and CDR2 YYEKEE (reference sequence). This record belongs to a study of T-cell reconstitution after alpha-beta-depleted transplantation in children. Molecular barcoding with unique molecular identifiers was used for the TCRbeta library. TCRdb reprocessed the PCR reads via MiXCR and lists one record per CDR3 protein. This repertoire shows 150,000 to 250,000 distinct CDR3 sequences, 13% to 15% found once; its top ten account for approximately 13%.

The V and J genes are TRBV5-5 and TRBJ2-2, with unresolved D. The source is a human donor who donated a stem cell graft to a child with acute lymphoblastic leukemia. This specimen consisted of PBMCs from the stem cell graft donor, obtained from the stem cell graft. CDR3 sequence reads: CASSRISNSGELFF. As DNA, the CDR3 is TGTGCCAGCAGCCGTATATCTAACTCCGGGGAGCTGTTTTTT.